This section outlines one TCR beta chain sequence together with its context. The sample belongs to a study of cytotoxic CD8 clonotypes in ibrutinib-treated CLL. In the study overall: Each sample contained, on average, just over 250,000 productive templates and tens of thousands of productive rearrangements.

Here immunoSEQ multiplex PCR was the method, and the copy in TCRdb shows in-frame clones only, minus some. The sample carries some 300,000 clones, more than 65% recorded once. Trimming cost V 4 bases and J 6 bases, with 20 bases left between them. Looked up from germline, CDR1 is SGDLS and CDR2 is YYNGEE. This CDR3 spans 16 amino acids. The chain combines TRBV9 with TRBJ2-1; D is perhaps TRBD2 (6 bases). The material sequenced was PBMCs, taken before ibrutinib treatment. The sequence derives from a human donor with chronic lymphocytic leukemia. The CDR3 reads CASSPQTSLGGNEQFF. As DNA, the CDR3 is TGTGCCAGCAGCCCCCAGACTAGTCTGGGCGGCAATGAGCAGTTCTTC.